The 23 T cell receptor beta chains given below trace back to one sample, sequenced in a study of blood T cell repertoires in COVID-19. Clones were read by immunoSEQ multiplex PCR, and TCRdb kept only the in-frame ones, dropping some. The sample has over 250,000 clones, over 65% seen once. Sequenced: peripheral blood. The source of these receptors is a woman older than 75 with acute or convalescent COVID-19.

This clone was observed a few times. The chain links TRBV6-2 or TRBV6-3 to TRBJ2-7, with D unresolved. V lost 2 bases to trimming and J lost 3 bases, with 5 bases between them. The CDR3 is made up of 12 amino acids. CDR1 is MNHEY, CDR2 SVGEGT, per germline. CDR3 region: CASSYPNYEQYF. CDR3 DNA: TGTGCCAGCAGTTACCCCAACTACGAGCAGTACTTC.

A single count supports this clone. The chain couples TRBV6-1 to TRBJ2-3; tentative D call: TRBD1 (5 bases). The CDR3 consists of 15 residues. Germline V CDR1 and CDR2: MNHNS, SASEGT. Trimming shortened V by 2 bases and J by 2 bases, and 11 bases separated the two germline ends. CDR3 loop: CASSEWTPNTDTQYF. DNA for the CDR3: TGTGCCAGCAGTGAATGGACACCAAACACAGATACGCAGTATTTT.

The chain is built from TRBV30 and TRBJ1-1, with D hard to call. V was trimmed by 2 bases and J by 1 base, leaving 8 bases between them. The germline CDR1 and CDR2 sequences are GTSNPN and SVGIG (reference sequence). This CDR3 contains 13 residues. The CDR3 bases are TGTGCCTGGAGTATACAGCCGAACACTGAAGCTTTCTTT. Encoded protein: CAWSIQPNTEAFF.

In this sample, this clone turned up once. The chain links TRBV30 to TRBJ2-3; no definite D call. The CDR3 has 11 amino acids. The germline V and J ends were trimmed by 2 bases and 4 bases, with 4 bases remaining between them. In germline, CDR1 is GTSNPN, CDR2 SVGIG (reference sequence). As DNA, the CDR3 is TGTGCCTGGAGTTTATCAGATACGCAGTATTTT. Translated: CAWSLSDTQYF. The variable domain in full, completed from reference TRBV30 and TRBJ2-3, reads SQTIHQWPATLVQPVGSPLSLECTVEGTSNPNLYWYRQAAGRGLQLLFYSVGIGQISSEVPQNLSASRPQDRQFILSSKKLLLSDSGFYLCAWSLSDTQYFGPGTRLTVL.

The CDR3 sequence: CASSPFYRDRNIQYF. The CDR3, as DNA: TGTGCCAGCAGCCCCTTCTACCGGGACAGAAACATTCAGTACTTC. V gene TRBV4-2 combines with J gene TRBJ2-4, with 7 bases aligning to TRBD1. CDR1 and CDR2 (germline): LGHNA, YNFKEQ. After removal of 4 bases from V and 6 bases from J, the junction contained 9 bases not matched to a gene. The CDR3 covers 15 residues.

The chain is built from TRBV6-6 and TRBJ2-2; 7 nucleotides align to TRBD2. V lost 7 bases, J lost 0 bases, and 2 bases stayed unmatched. In germline, CDR1 is MNHNY, CDR2 SVGAGI (reference sequence). The CDR3 is 14 residues long. Written as DNA, the CDR3 is TGTGCCAGCACGGGGAGGGCGAACACCGGGGAGCTGTTTTTT. Translated: CASTGRANTGELFF.

V is TRBV11-2 and J is TRBJ1-2; D gene unclear. There are 13 residues in the CDR3. Per germline, CDR1 SGHAT and CDR2 FQNNGV. The V gene lost 5 bases and the J gene lost 2 bases, with 9 bases spanning the gap. CDR3 region: CASSPSPNYGYTF. In DNA, the CDR3 is TGTGCCAGCAGCCCCTCCCCCAACTATGGCTACACCTTC.

This chain connects TRBV6-5 to TRBJ2-5; 7 bases fit TRBD2. Trimming cost V 7 bases and J 3 bases; bases outside gene matches: 11. CDR1 is MNHEY, CDR2 SVGAGI, per germline. The CDR3 covers 15 residues. Written as DNA, the CDR3 is TGTGCCAGCATGTCCGCGGGCGGGAGAGAAGAGACCCAGTACTTC. Amino acids: CASMSAGGREETQYF.

This clone appeared a few times. The chain combines TRBV6-5 with TRBJ1-3; a possible D gene is TRBD1 (6 bases). Trimming shortened V by 9 bases and J by 0 bases, and 15 bases separated the two germline ends. Germline CDR1 reads MNHEY; CDR2 reads SVGAGI. This CDR3 region has 15 residues. The CDR3 is CASVQGLNSGNTIYF. In DNA form, the CDR3 reads TGTGCCAGTGTTCAGGGGCTAAACTCTGGAAACACCATATATTTT.

As to this clone: A read error may explain this, as a much larger clone is one base away. In the same sample, other DNA sequences code for this CDR3. CDR3 sequence: CASSLGANTEAFF. The CDR3 DNA is TGTGCCAGCAGCTTAGGAGCGAACACTGAAGCTTTCTTT. The chain links TRBV11-2 to TRBJ1-1, with D unresolved. Germline CDR1 reads SGHAT; CDR2 reads FQNNGV. The CDR3 runs 13 residues. Trimming stripped 1 base from V and 1 base from J, with 4 bases between.

This sequence joins TRBV5-1 and TRBJ1-1; D unresolved. V was pared by 0 bases and J by 4 bases, with 10 bases between. Germline lookup yields CDR1 SGHRS and CDR2 YFSETQ. There are 14 residues in the CDR3. CDR3 protein: CASSLVSGGTEAFF. CDR3 DNA sequence: TGCGCCAGCAGCTTGGTTTCCGGAGGCACTGAAGCTTTCTTT.

The chain carries TRBV5-1 and TRBJ2-3; 8 nucleotides align to TRBD1. V was pared by 2 bases and J by 3 bases, with 5 bases of the junction left unmatched. Per germline, CDR1 SGHRS and CDR2 YFSETQ. The CDR3 spans 15 residues. CDR3 residues: CASSLRTGITDTQYF. CDR3 DNA: TGCGCCAGCAGCTTAAGGACAGGGATTACAGATACGCAGTATTTT.

The chain employs TRBV19 and TRBJ1-2, with D possibly matching TRBD1 (5 bases). Trimming took 2 bases from V and 4 from J, leaving 11 bases between them. The germline CDR1 and CDR2 sequences are LNHDA and SQIVND (reference sequence). The CDR3 is 14 residues long. The CDR3, as DNA: TGTGCCAGTAGTATATCCGGGGGTGGCTATGGCTACACCTTC. Translating gives CASSISGGGYGYTF.

The gene calls are TRBV9 and TRBJ1-2; a possible D gene is TRBD1 (5 bases). CDR3 length: 13 amino acids. Trimming cost V 0 bases and J 4 bases, with 7 bases left between them. CDR1 SGDLS and CDR2 YYNGEE come from the germline V gene. CDR3 loop: CASSVGQFYGYTF. The CDR3 region has the DNA TGTGCCAGCAGCGTAGGACAGTTCTATGGCTACACCTTC. The complete variable domain, with remaining parts taken from reference TRBV9 and TRBJ1-2, reads DSGVTQTPKHLITATGQRVTLRCSPRSGDLSVYWYQQSLDQGLQFLIQYYNGEERAKGNILERFSAQQFPDLHSELNLSSLELGDSALYFCASSVGQFYGYTFGSGTRLTVV.

The V and J genes are TRBV7-8 and TRBJ2-1, with D possibly TRBD2 on 5 matching bases. V lost 1 base to trimming and J lost 10 bases, with 8 bases between them. Germline lookup yields CDR1 SGHVS and CDR2 FQNEAQ. The CDR3 is 12 amino acids. CDR3 amino acids: CASSLGTREQFF. In DNA, the CDR3 is TGTGCCAGCAGCTTAGGGACTCGAGAGCAGTTCTTC.

The rearrangement joins TRBV19 to TRBJ2-3, with 12 positions matching TRBD2. The CDR3 has 17 amino acids. Looked up from germline, CDR1 is LNHDA and CDR2 is SQIVND (reference sequence). With 5 bases clipped from V and 2 bases from J, the junction kept 8 bases outside the gene matches. The CDR3 loop is CASSPFRTSGATDTQYF. DNA of the CDR3: TGTGCCAGTAGTCCCTTCCGGACTAGCGGGGCCACAGATACGCAGTATTTT.

This rearrangement joins TRBV5-1 to TRBJ1-2, with TRBD1 matching over 12 bases. CDR3 length: 15 residues. The germline gives CDR1 SGHRS, CDR2 YFSETQ. The V gene end was trimmed by 4 bases and the J gene end by 8 bases; junction bases not matched to a gene: 9. This CDR3 is CASSQSGQGAGGYTF. The CDR3 DNA reads TGCGCCAGCAGCCAATCGGGACAGGGGGCTGGGGGCTACACCTTC.

This chain joins TRBV6-2 or TRBV6-3 and TRBJ2-7; 7 bases line up with TRBD2. Unmatched junction bases numbered 17, after V lost 5 bases and J lost 7 bases. Germline CDR1 and CDR2: MNHEY and SVGEGT. The CDR3 is 16 amino acids. CDR3 protein: CASSRRIAGLLREQYF. Here the CDR3 DNA reads TGTGCCAGCAGTCGCAGGATAGCGGGCCTGCTTAGAGAGCAGTACTTC.

This chain links TRBV18 with TRBJ1-1, with D maybe TRBD1 (5 bases). Trimming removed 5 bases from V and 3 bases from J, with 13 bases in between. CDR3 length equals 14 residues. Germline CDR1 is KGHSH and CDR2 is LQKENI. CDR3 sequence: CASSETGAYTEAFF. CDR3 bases: TGTGCCAGCTCAGAAACAGGCGCATACACTGAAGCTTTCTTT.

The chain links TRBV5-5 to TRBJ2-7; 9 nucleotides align to TRBD1. The CDR3 is 14 amino acids. Trimming at V came to 4 bases and at J to 2 bases, leaving 4 bases not matched to a gene. Germline values: CDR1 SGHKS, CDR2 YYEKEE (reference sequence). The CDR3 here is CASSTGTGTYEQYF. In DNA, the CDR3 is TGTGCCAGCAGCACCGGGACAGGGACCTACGAGCAGTACTTC.

The chain is built from TRBV14 and TRBJ2-1; 7 bases fit TRBD2. J gave up 8 bases and V 0 bases, and 7 bases lay outside the gene matches. The CDR3 length is 15 residues. Germline V gene data show CDR1 as SGHDN and CDR2 as FVKESK. Here the CDR3 reads CASSQDIGEGDEQFF. The CDR3 bases are TGTGCCAGCAGCCAAGATATTGGGGAGGGCGATGAGCAGTTCTTC.

J is TRBJ1-1 and V is TRBV7-2, with 7 bases matching TRBD1. CDR3 length: 16 residues. Germline V gene sequence: CDR1 SGHTA, CDR2 FQGNSA. V was pared by 5 bases and J by 0 bases, with 9 bases of the junction left unmatched. The CDR3 loop is CASSPRTGIMNTEAFF. The CDR3 DNA is TGTGCCAGCAGCCCGCGGACAGGAATAATGAACACTGAAGCTTTCTTT.

The rearrangement links TRBV6-1 to TRBJ1-4, with D tentatively TRBD1 (6 bases). Deletions cut 3 bases from V and 6 bases from J, with 11 bases between. The CDR3 is 14 residues long. CDR1 is MNHNS, CDR2 SASEGT, per germline. CDR3 nucleotides: TGTGCCAGCAGTGAGGGGGGGCAATATGAAAAACTGTTTTTT. Residues: CASSEGGQYEKLFF.